This T cell receptor (beta chain) was identified during a study of T cells after yellow fever vaccination. TCRdb independently ran MiXCR on the 5' RACE reads; one entry per CDR3 protein. The sample shows hundreds of thousands of distinct CDR3 sequences, over 15% of them seen only once. Study-wide results and caveats: It was the secondary response that reached its peak faster, day 5 versus 15, but it was weaker.

CDR3 length: 14 residues. The germline CDR1 and CDR2 sequences are DFQATT and SNEGSKA (reference sequence). Trimming cost V 2 bases and J 4 bases; bases outside gene matches: 0. This clonotype was detected ten times or more. Its antigen is unidentified. Sample: PBMCs, taken before the yellow fever booster vaccination. The chain employs TRBV20-1 and TRBJ2-1; TRBD2 matches at 12 bases. This TCR derives from a man between 18 and 29 years old who received the YFV17D yellow fever vaccine. CDR3 amino acids: CSARLAGGYNEQFF. The DNA of the CDR3 is TGCAGTGCTAGACTAGCGGGGGGGTACAATGAGCAGTTCTTC.